This T cell receptor (beta chain) was found in a study of CD8 T cells in Susac syndrome. Germline assignment: CDR1 LGHNA and CDR2 YSLEER. The V and J ends lost 1 base and 12 bases respectively, with 13 bases between them. There are 13 residues in the CDR3. Reverse transcription used 0.5 to 1 ug RNA and random hexamers. TCRdb itself ran the immunoSEQ multiplex PCR reads through MiXCR, one entry per CDR3 protein. In the table there are about 76,000 distinct CDR3 sequences, about 94% of which are singletons. The rearrangement links TRBV4-3 to TRBJ2-1; D not certain. Sequenced: CD8+ T cells from PBMCs. The TCR sequence derives from a human donor with Susac syndrome. In DNA form, the CDR3 reads TGCGCCAGCAGCCAAGTGGCCCTTTCTAGGCAGTTCTTC. This translates into CASSQVALSRQFF.